Reported below is one T cell receptor (beta chain). Antigen unknown. Here immunoSEQ multiplex PCR was the method, and the copy in TCRdb shows in-frame clones only, minus some. The sample yields roughly 2.2 million clones, roughly 93% seen once. The record originates from a study of shared clonotypes between healthy human individuals. Study-level findings and limits: The generation probabilities recorded for non-shared clonotypes fell below those of clonotypes shared by all four donors.

In germline, CDR1 is SNHLY, CDR2 FYNNEI. Trimming stripped 5 bases from V and 2 bases from J, with 6 bases between. The CDR3 totals 12 residues. This clonotype was sampled from a man between 18 and 35 years old in good health. Some clones in this sample may be carry-over from other donors' samples. The rearrangement uses TRBV2 and TRBJ2-5; D is uncertain. Specimen: naive CD4+ T cells from PBMCs. The sample's subset: CD45RA+ positively selected. The CDR3 DNA is TGTGCCAGCAGTATGCAGCAAGAGACCCAGTACTTC. Translation gives CASSMQQETQYF.